This TCR beta chain was retrieved from a study of blood T cell repertoires in COVID-19. The CDR3 sequence is 13 residues long. Trimming stripped 3 bases from V and 8 bases from J, with 13 bases between. Germline V gene sequence: CDR1 DFQATT, CDR2 SNEGSKA (reference sequence). On this clone itself: This sample includes further DNA sequences coding for the same CDR3.

In the authors' methods: Estimated nucleated cell counts came from reference gene primer amplification. Here immunoSEQ multiplex PCR was the method, and the copy in TCRdb shows in-frame clones only, minus some. V and J calls and clone size are copied from that table; D and trimming were computed from the DNA. The table lists just over 650,000 clones, just under 90% of them singletons. The rearrangement uses TRBV20-1 and TRBJ1-4; D is possibly TRBD1 (6 bases). This receptor was taken from a woman under 30 with acute or convalescent COVID-19. Sequencing used peripheral blood. The CDR3 protein is CSASRGGGEKLFF. DNA for the CDR3: TGCAGTGCTAGTAGAGGGGGAGGGGAAAAACTGTTTTTT.